The 18 T cell receptor beta chains below come from one sample, sequenced in a study of shared clonotypes between healthy human individuals (TCRdb year 2020). The library was generated by the immunoSEQ multiplex PCR assay. TCRdb mirrors the immuneACCESS table, restricted to in-frame sequences. Some clones are absent from its copies; in checked studies, under half trace to an unresolved V gene, and the reason for the others is unknown. In this sample the table shows roughly 1,500,000 clones, 95% to 99% of which occur a single time. The ten largest account for roughly 0.45% of the sample. The sequenced material came from naive CD4+ T cells sorted from blood. Interpreted using the paper, the cell subset or site label stands for: CD45RA+ positively selected. The receptors here all came from a man aged 30 to 39 in good health.

The J gene is TRBJ2-1, the V gene TRBV28; D remains ambiguous. The V end was cut by 3 bases, the J end by 5 bases, with 11 bases between. This CDR3 is 14 amino acids long. The germline V gene has CDR1 MDHEN and CDR2 SYDVKM. In DNA, the CDR3 is TGTGCCAGCAGTTTTTTGGATTGGGACAATGAGCAGTTCTTC. Amino acid sequence: CASSFLDWDNEQFF.

The chain recombines TRBV5-8 with TRBJ2-3; TRBD1 matches at 7 bases. CDR3 length equals 14 residues. Germline CDR1 is SGHTS and CDR2 is YDEGEE. V lost 4 bases, J lost 2 bases, and 4 bases stayed unmatched. The CDR3 DNA reads TGTGCCAGCAGCGTGACAGGGTTCACAGATACGCAGTATTTT. Protein product: CASSVTGFTDTQYF.

The V gene is TRBV5-1, the J gene TRBJ2-7; 9 bases are a match to TRBD2. Germline V gives CDR1 SGHRS, CDR2 YFSETQ. V lost 0 bases and J lost 5; bases outside the gene matches: 6. The CDR3 is 15 residues long. The CDR3 DNA is TGCGCCAGCAGCTTGGTAGCGGGAGCGGATAACGAGCAGTACTTC. It specifies CASSLVAGADNEQYF.

The gene calls are TRBV28 and TRBJ2-5; no clear D gene. The CDR3 has 13 residues. CDR1 and CDR2 (germline): MDHEN, SYDVKM. With 8 bases removed from V and 5 bases from J, the gap between germline ends came to 15 bases. CDR3 loop: CASFSQVMETQYF. As DNA, the CDR3 is TGTGCCAGCTTCAGTCAGGTCATGGAGACCCAGTACTTC.

The chain combines TRBV5-4 with TRBJ1-2; D might be TRBD1 (6 bases). Germline-derived CDR1 and CDR2 are SGHNT and YYREEE (reference sequence). This CDR3 is 11 amino acids long. CDR3 sequence (DNA): TGTGCGTCAGGGGCCGATTATGGCTACACCTTC. Protein: CASGADYGYTF.

This chain joins TRBV23-1 and TRBJ2-7; D remains unclear. TRBV23-1 is an ORF for which the function is uncertain. The ends were cut back, 2 bases at V and 0 bases at J, with 14 bases in the middle. There are 16 residues in the CDR3. DNA of the CDR3: TGCGCCAGCAGTCAAGTGTTGATACATTGCTCCTACGAGCAGTACTTC. This gives the protein CASSQVLIHCSYEQYF.

About this clone: Other DNA sequences within the sample encode an identical CDR3. The chain combines TRBV9 with TRBJ2-5; D is uncertain. Trimming removed 0 bases from V and 3 bases from J, with 6 bases in between. CDR1 SGDLS and CDR2 YYNGEE come from the germline V gene. The length of the CDR3 is 13 residues. The CDR3 DNA sequence: TGTGCCAGCAGCGTAGGTACAGAAGAGACCCAGTACTTC. Translated, it gives CASSVGTEETQYF.

The chain combines TRBV19 with TRBJ1-5; D is undetermined. V lost 8 bases to trimming and J lost 5 bases, with 16 bases between them. The germline CDR1 and CDR2 sequences are LNHDA and SQIVND (reference sequence). The length of the CDR3 is 14 residues. The CDR3 spells CASSLGQPHQPQHF. CDR3 bases: TGTGCCAGTTCCCTCGGGCAGCCACATCAGCCCCAGCATTTT.

The gene calls are TRBV5-5 and TRBJ2-1; TRBD2 matches at 11 bases. CDR1 and CDR2 (germline): SGHKS, YYEKEE (reference sequence). The junction had 14 bases not matched to a gene; V was cut back by 6 bases and J by 6 bases. This CDR3 is built from 17 residues. The CDR3 DNA follows: TGTGCCAGCATCCTAGGGGTAGCGGGAGGGCCATTCAATGAGCAGTTCTTC. Its translation is CASILGVAGGPFNEQFF. Drawing the rest from reference TRBV5-5 and TRBJ2-1, the complete variable domain is DAGVTQSPTHLIKTRGQQVTLRCSPISGHKSVSWYQQVLGQGPQFIFQYYEKEERGRGNFPDRFSARQFPNYSSELNVNALLLGDSALYLCASILGVAGGPFNEQFFGPGTRLTVL.

The rearrangement joins TRBV30 to TRBJ1-1; the D gene is possibly TRBD1 (6 bases). V lost 0 bases to trimming and J lost 8 bases, with 13 bases between them. This CDR3 region has 13 residues. In germline, CDR1 is GTSNPN, CDR2 SVGIG (reference sequence). For the CDR3, the DNA is TGTGCCTGGAGTGTACAGGGAGGAAACGAAGCTTTCTTT. It yields the protein CAWSVQGGNEAFF.

The CDR3: CASSLPSSSETQYF. CDR3 nucleotides: TGTGCCAGCAGCTTGCCTAGCTCCTCGGAGACCCAGTACTTC. The gene calls are TRBV5-4 and TRBJ2-5; D perhaps matches TRBD2 (5 bases). Trimming removed 1 base from V and 5 bases from J, with 12 bases in between. The CDR3 sequence is 14 residues long. Germline V gene sequence: CDR1 SGHNT, CDR2 YYREEE (reference sequence).

The CDR3 DNA follows: TGTGCCAGCTCTGAAAAATGGCCGGGGGCAGATACGCAGTATTTT. Translating gives CASSEKWPGADTQYF. The J gene is TRBJ2-3, the V gene TRBV5-4; possible D gene TRBD2, 6 bases. Germline values: CDR1 SGHNT, CDR2 YYREEE (reference sequence). CDR3 length equals 15 residues. Between the trimmed V and J ends, which lost 7 bases and 4 bases, there was a span of 19 bases.

This chain uses TRBV19 with TRBJ2-7; D gene ambiguous. Germline V gene data show CDR1 as LNHDA and CDR2 as SQIVND (reference sequence). The CDR3 length is 12 residues. V was clipped by 5 bases and J by 3 bases, with 8 bases between them. CDR3 sequence reads: CASSARDYEQYF. The CDR3 bases are TGTGCCAGTAGTGCAAGAGACTACGAGCAGTACTTC.

CDR3 sequence: CASSRWTSLETQYF. CDR3 DNA: TGTGCCAGCAGCCGATGGACTAGCCTAGAGACCCAGTACTTC. The V call is TRBV7-8, the J call TRBJ2-5; TRBD2 matches 8 bases. Per the germline V gene, CDR1 is SGHVS and CDR2 is FQNEAQ. The CDR3 length is 14 residues. V was clipped by 5 bases and J by 4 bases; unmatched bases: 6.

The chain links TRBV7-2 to TRBJ2-1, with TRBD1 matching over 11 bases. Germline CDR1 is SGHTA and CDR2 is FQGNSA. The V segment lost 5 bases and the J segment 3 bases; nucleotides outside the gene matches: 9. The CDR3 runs 17 residues. CDR3 nucleotides: TGTGCCAGCAGCACCCCGCCCGGGACAGGGGGCTACAATGAGCAGTTCTTC. This sequence encodes CASSTPPGTGGYNEQFF.

V is TRBV5-4 and J is TRBJ2-7, with TRBD2 matching 8 bases. V trimming: 3 bases; J trimming: 3 bases; junction bases outside the gene matches: 8. The germline CDR1 and CDR2 sequences are SGHNT and YYREEE (reference sequence). The CDR3 contains 15 residues. This chain's CDR3 is CASSSRGAGDYEQYF. CDR3 bases: TGTGCCAGCAGCTCCCGGGGAGCGGGAGACTACGAGCAGTACTTC. Combining the CDR3 with reference TRBV5-4 and TRBJ2-7 gives the whole variable domain ETGVTQSPTHLIKTRGQQVTLRCSSQSGHNTVSWYQQALGQGPQFIFQYYREEENGRGNFPPRFSGLQFPNYSSELNVNALELDDSALYLCASSSRGAGDYEQYFGPGTRLTVT.

This clone was observed once. This chain joins TRBV5-6 and TRBJ1-1, with D unresolved. V was trimmed by 4 bases and J by 4 bases, leaving 14 bases between them. This CDR3 has 14 amino acids. Germline V gives CDR1 SGHDT, CDR2 YYEEEE. The CDR3 here is CASSGVVRGTEAFF. In nucleotides, the CDR3 is TGTGCCAGCAGCGGGGTAGTACGGGGCACTGAAGCTTTCTTT.

J is TRBJ2-2 and V is TRBV28; 9 bases fit TRBD2. V lost 5 bases, J lost 6 bases, and 10 bases stayed unmatched. The germline gives CDR1 MDHEN, CDR2 SYDVKM. This CDR3 is 16 amino acids long. The CDR3 reads CASSHQAGGIAGELFF. The CDR3 nucleotides read TGTGCCAGCAGTCACCAAGCGGGAGGTATAGCCGGGGAGCTGTTTTTT.